This TCR beta chain originates from a study of T cell responses to AZD1222 COVID-19 vaccine. Study-level background: Second doses at about 4 or about 12 weeks were pooled.

A single count supports this clone. Its matching antigen is unknown. The table came from immunoSEQ multiplex PCR; TCRdb's copy has only in-frame clones and leaves some out. The sample has 100,000 to 150,000 clones; around 90% are singletons. Notes on the study in general: The study sampled repertoires only after the peak T cell response. CD4 TCRs covered the whole spike, strongest at regions 160-218 and 743-854. Clonal diversity may have been underestimated in mostly white British donors.

The specimen comprised peripheral blood, sampled on day 0 of AZD1222 vaccination. This receptor was obtained from an adult in good health.

The CDR3 nucleotides read TGCGCCAGCAGCTTGGACCCCAGGAATTCACCCCTCCACTTT. Translation gives CASSLDPRNSPLHF. V is TRBV5-1 and J is TRBJ1-6; D is unresolved. Germline CDR1 and CDR2: SGHRS and YFSETQ. This CDR3 is built from 14 residues. V lost 0 bases and J 7 bases, leaving 8 bases between the germline ends.